The T cell receptor (beta chain) under discussion was sequenced for a study of graft-versus-host responses after intestinal transplantation. Study-wide background: Every one of the recipients received anti-thymocyte globulin induction and afterwards took tacrolimus and steroids for around 3 years.

Repertoires were generated with immunoSEQ multiplex PCR, while TCRdb's copy carries only in-frame clones and drops some. The repertoire holds some 100,000 clones, with about 89% as singletons. Points on this clone: Antigen unknown.

The sequencing here drew on unstimulated CD8+ T cells sorted from spleen or lymph node cells, taken before intestinal transplant. The TCR comes from a human donor who received an intestinal transplant.

For the CDR3, the DNA is TGTGCCAGCGGATGGGAGGCACCCCCCTACGAGCAGTACTTC. It specifies CASGWEAPPYEQYF. This chain joins TRBV6-5 and TRBJ2-7, with D possibly being TRBD2 (6 bases). Germline V gene lookup returns CDR1 MNHEY and CDR2 SVGAGI. The V gene lost 8 bases and the J gene lost 2 bases, with 16 bases spanning the gap. This CDR3 has 14 amino acids.